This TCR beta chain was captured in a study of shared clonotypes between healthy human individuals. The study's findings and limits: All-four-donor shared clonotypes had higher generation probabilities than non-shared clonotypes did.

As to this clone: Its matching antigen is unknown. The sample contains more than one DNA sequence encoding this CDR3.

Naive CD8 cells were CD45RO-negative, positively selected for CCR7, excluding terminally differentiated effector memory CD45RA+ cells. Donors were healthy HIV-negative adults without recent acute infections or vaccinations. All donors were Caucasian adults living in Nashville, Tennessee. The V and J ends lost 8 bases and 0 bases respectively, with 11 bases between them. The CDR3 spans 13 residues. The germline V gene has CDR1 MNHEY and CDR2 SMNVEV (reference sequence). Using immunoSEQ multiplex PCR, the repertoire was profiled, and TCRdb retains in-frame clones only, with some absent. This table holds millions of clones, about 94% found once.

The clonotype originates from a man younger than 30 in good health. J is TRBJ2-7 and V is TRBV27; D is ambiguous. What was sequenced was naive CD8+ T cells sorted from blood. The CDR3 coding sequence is TGTGCCAGCTCCTATAAGAGCTCCTACGAGCAGTACTTC. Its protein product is CASSYKSSYEQYF.